A selection of T cell receptor beta chains follows, all from one sample in a study of blood T cell repertoires in COVID-19. The protocol was immunoSEQ multiplex PCR, while the TCRdb copy is restricted to in-frame clones and leaves out a portion. The data show 85,000 to 100,000 clones, with about four fifths seen just once and 15% to 20% held by the top ten. Specimen: peripheral blood. Receptor source: a woman older than 75 with active or convalescent COVID-19. The CDR3 runs from the conserved cysteine through the conserved F or W.

CDR3 length	V gene	CDR3 protein
16	TRBV9	CASSISGQSSYNEQFF
16	TRBV28	CASSLGGINSNQPQHF
15	TRBV4-3	CASSPTTGGSYEQYF
15	TRBV7-2	CASSRTSGPSYEQYF
11	TRBV20-1	CSAGLAYEQYF
14	TRBV5-1	CASRQDSHTSIQYF
16	TRBV27	CASSPDSLGHSYGYTF
15	TRBV28	CASSLRRPGGETQYF
16	TRBV28	CASSQPTPGTVQPQHF
17	TRBV7-6	CASSPRATSGSNYEQYF
13	TRBV21-1	CASSKESSYEQYF
17	TRBV7-3	CASSWGGSSTTGNEQFF
12	TRBV13	CASSLPGYGYTF
15	TRBV5-6	CASSGDRGVGTEAFF
13	TRBV25-1	CASSDPTGGSYTF
15	TRBV28	CASSSMTGKAYEQYF
16	TRBV5-1	CASSSGPIGSGNTIYF
14	TRBV28	CASSSGLAGYEQYF
10	TRBV29-1	CSVAGDEQYF
15	TRBV24-1	CATSEGTGVQETQYF
15	TRBV5-1	CASSLGDSRFEGYTF
14	TRBV28	CASSGPGRTGELFF
19	TRBV28	CASSFLGTGISHVQETQYF
18	TRBV18	CASSPPPGGPSGANVLTF
15	TRBV11-2	CASSFGGPTYNEQFF
13	TRBV2	CASTGGGPYEQYF
15	TRBV19	CASSIWEGGNQPQHF
16	TRBV18	CASSPPAGGPGETQYF
14	TRBV18	CASSPRRGGEKLFF
15	TRBV30	CAWSVPGEGRDTQYF
15	TRBV2	CASRKQTGMNTEAFF
17	TRBV10-2	CASTGQGAWTYTGELFF
15	TRBV7-3	CASSPGLAEYNEQFF
16	TRBV7-8	CASSLRLAGGTGELFF
15	TRBV3-1/TRBV3-2	CASSQVDRETHGYTF
14	TRBV29-1	CSVDSQGGVNEQFF
14	TRBV11-1	CASSPVGTGTEAFF
16	TRBV5-8	CASNYGSVSSGNTIYF
14	TRBV16	CASSLDRGAYGYTF
14	TRBV5-1	CASSLWTGNTEAFF
12	TRBV28	CASSPRQTKAFF
16	TRBV5-1	CASSPGGWESSSEQYF
17	TRBV7-7	CASSLSSGISDTETQYF
12	TRBV24-1	CATSDRGDTQYF
12	TRBV10-1	CASSEEGNEQFF
16	TRBV6-2/TRBV6-3	CASSYEPSGRLNEQFF